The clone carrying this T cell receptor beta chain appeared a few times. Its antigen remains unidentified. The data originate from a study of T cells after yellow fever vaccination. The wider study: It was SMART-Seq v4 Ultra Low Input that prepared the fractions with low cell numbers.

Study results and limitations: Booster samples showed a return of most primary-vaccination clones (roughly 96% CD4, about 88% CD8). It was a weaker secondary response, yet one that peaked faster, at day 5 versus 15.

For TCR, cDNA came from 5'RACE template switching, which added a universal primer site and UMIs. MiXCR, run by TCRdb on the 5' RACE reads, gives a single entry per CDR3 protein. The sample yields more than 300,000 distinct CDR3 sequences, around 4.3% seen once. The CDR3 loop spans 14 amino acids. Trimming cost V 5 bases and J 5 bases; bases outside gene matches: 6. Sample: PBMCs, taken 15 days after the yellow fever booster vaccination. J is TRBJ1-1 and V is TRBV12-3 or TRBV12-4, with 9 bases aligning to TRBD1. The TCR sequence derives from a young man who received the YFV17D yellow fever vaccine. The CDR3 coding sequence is TGTGCCAGCAGTCAGTACAGGGGGCGAACTGAAGCTTTCTTT. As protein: CASSQYRGRTEAFF.